Presented here are 31 T cell receptor beta chains from one specimen sequenced in a study of blood T cell repertoires in COVID-19. TCRdb keeps only in-frame clones here, not all; method: immunoSEQ multiplex PCR. Of about 240,000 clones listed, about four fifths are singletons. Material for sequencing was peripheral blood. These receptors came from a woman of 80 years or more with acute or convalescent COVID-19.

The V gene is TRBV5-4, the J gene TRBJ2-6; 11 bases map to TRBD1. Germline V gene sequence: CDR1 SGHNT, CDR2 YYREEE (reference sequence). This CDR3 contains 17 residues. After removal of 4 bases from V and 1 base from J, the junction contained 4 bases not matched to a gene. This CDR3 is CASSQGQGASGANVLTF. CDR3 coding DNA: TGTGCCAGCAGCCAAGGACAGGGGGCGTCTGGGGCCAACGTCCTGACTTTC.

The chain links TRBV5-4 to TRBJ2-3, with 9 bases aligning to TRBD2. The CDR3 has 15 amino acids. The J segment lost 4 bases and the V segment lost 2 bases, leaving 5 bases of the junction unmatched. Germline CDR1 reads SGHNT; CDR2 reads YYREEE (reference sequence). The DNA for the CDR3 is TGTGCCAGCAGCTTCTACCGCGGGGGGGCAGATACGCAGTATTTT. Its translation: CASSFYRGGADTQYF. Full variable domain (remainder filled in from reference TRBV5-4 and TRBJ2-3): ETGVTQSPTHLIKTRGQQVTLRCSSQSGHNTVSWYQQALGQGPQFIFQYYREEENGRGNFPPRFSGLQFPNYSSELNVNALELDDSALYLCASSFYRGGADTQYFGPGTRLTVL.

This clone was found once. The chain recombines TRBV7-9 with TRBJ1-1; 8 nucleotides agree with TRBD1. The CDR3 sequence is 15 residues long. Germline CDR1 and CDR2: SEHNR and FQNEAQ (reference sequence). V gave up 3 bases and J gave up 4 bases; unmatched junction bases: 7. CDR3 nucleotide sequence: TGTGCCAGCAGCTTCTTTCAGGGGGCTGTCACTGAAGCTTTCTTT. It yields the protein CASSFFQGAVTEAFF.

V and J are TRBV30 and TRBJ1-2, with 9 bases lining up with TRBD1. Germline V CDR1 and CDR2: GTSNPN, SVGIG (reference sequence). This CDR3 is built from 12 residues. Trimming cost V 3 bases and J 8 bases; bases outside gene matches: 4. The CDR3 protein is CAWRQGARGYTF. The CDR3 nucleotides are TGTGCCTGGAGACAGGGGGCGCGGGGCTACACCTTC.

In DNA, the CDR3 is TGTGCCAGCAGCTTGCGACAGGCCGGGGACGAGCAGTACTTC. It yields the protein CASSLRQAGDEQYF. This chain joins TRBV7-9 and TRBJ2-7; TRBD1 might be the D (6 bases). Trimming took 3 bases from V and 5 from J, leaving 14 bases between them. CDR1 is SEHNR, CDR2 FQNEAQ, per germline (reference sequence). The CDR3 contains 14 residues.

The chain uses TRBV5-4 and TRBJ2-1, with TRBD2 identical over 15 bases. The CDR3 consists of 16 residues. Germline V gives CDR1 SGHNT, CDR2 YYREEE (reference sequence). V shed 4 bases, J shed 10 bases, and the junction held 9 bases outside the gene matches. As DNA, the CDR3 is TGTGCCAGCAGCCATTGGACTAGCGGGGGGGCTTTGGAGCAGTTCTTC. This gives the protein CASSHWTSGGALEQFF.

The rearrangement joins TRBV2 to TRBJ1-5; D is ambiguous. Germline values: CDR1 SNHLY, CDR2 FYNNEI. The V and J ends lost 4 bases and 7 bases respectively, with 11 bases between them. CDR3 length: 13 residues. CDR3 protein: CASSGGSLQPQHF. The CDR3 nucleotides are TGTGCCAGCAGTGGAGGGTCGCTACAGCCCCAGCATTTT.

The V call is TRBV29-1, the J call TRBJ2-7, with 12 bases matching TRBD1. CDR3 length: 15 amino acids. In germline, CDR1 is SQVTM, CDR2 ANQGSEA. V gave up 7 bases and J gave up 7 bases; unmatched junction bases: 14. CDR3 in DNA: TGCAGCGCAGCCGGGGGACAGGGGGCTTCAGGGGAGCAGTACTTC. This gives the protein CSAAGGQGASGEQYF.

The chain couples TRBV7-2 to TRBJ2-1; D unresolved. Germline lookup yields CDR1 SGHTA and CDR2 FQGNSA. With 4 bases removed from V and 4 bases from J, the gap between germline ends came to 8 bases. This CDR3 has 13 amino acids. The CDR3 reads CASSSLFYNEQFF. CDR3 coding DNA: TGTGCCAGCAGCTCCCTCTTTTACAATGAGCAGTTCTTC. Full variable domain (missing parts from reference TRBV7-2 and TRBJ2-1): GAGVSQSPSNKVTEKGKDVELRCDPISGHTALYWYRQSLGQGLEFLIYFQGNSAPDKSGLPSDRFSAERTGGSVSTLTIQRTQQEDSAVYLCASSSLFYNEQFFGPGTRLTVL.

This clone was counted between two and nine times. CDR3: CASSSDGGLYGYTF. The CDR3 bases are TGTGCCAGCAGCTCTGATGGGGGACTCTATGGCTACACCTTC. The genes are TRBV5-5 and TRBJ1-2, with D possibly matching TRBD1 (5 bases). With 3 bases removed from V and 4 bases from J, the gap between germline ends came to 13 bases. The CDR3 is 14 amino acids. CDR1 SGHKS and CDR2 YYEKEE come from the germline V gene (reference sequence).

The chain combines TRBV4-1 with TRBJ2-1, with 8 nucleotides matching TRBD2. The germline gives CDR1 MGHRA, CDR2 YSYEKL. The J segment lost 3 bases and the V segment lost 1 base, leaving 11 bases of the junction unmatched. The CDR3 covers 18 residues. The DNA of the CDR3 is TGCGCCAGCAGCCAAGGCATCCGGGGGCTAGCGGGCTACAATGAGCAGTTCTTC. Translated, it gives CASSQGIRGLAGYNEQFF.

This chain connects TRBV18 to TRBJ1-1; no clear D gene. This CDR3 spans 14 amino acids. Germline CDR1 reads KGHSH; CDR2 reads LQKENI. The V end lost 5 bases, the J end lost 0 bases, and 10 bases lay between the germline ends. CDR3 sequence (DNA): TGTGCCAGCTCAAACCGGGTCCTGAACACTGAAGCTTTCTTT. This translates into CASSNRVLNTEAFF.

The rearrangement joins TRBV5-4 to TRBJ2-1; D may be TRBD1 (5 bases). The V end lost 4 bases, the J end lost 3 bases, and 17 bases lay between the germline ends. The CDR3 is 16 amino acids. Germline V CDR1 and CDR2: SGHNT, YYREEE (reference sequence). The CDR3 protein is CASSPRQPAHYNEQFF. In nucleotides, the CDR3 is TGTGCCAGCAGCCCCCGACAGCCGGCCCACTACAATGAGCAGTTCTTC.

The V gene is TRBV28, the J gene TRBJ1-5; D may be TRBD1 (5 bases). The V gene's germline CDR1 is MDHEN and CDR2 SYDVKM. The CDR3 sequence is 13 residues long. Trimming stripped 6 bases from V and 7 bases from J, with 13 bases between. This CDR3 is CASRRQYEQPQHF. The DNA for the CDR3 is TGTGCCAGCAGACGACAGTACGAACAGCCCCAGCATTTT.

CDR3 nucleotide sequence: TGTGCCAGTAGTATGTCGGCCGGGGGGCGCGGGGGTGAAGCTTTCTTT. Translation: CASSMSAGGRGGEAFF. V usage is TRBV19 and J usage is TRBJ1-1, with D tentatively TRBD1 (6 bases). V was trimmed by 3 bases and J by 7 bases, leaving 21 bases between them. The CDR3 consists of 16 residues. Germline V gene sequence: CDR1 LNHDA, CDR2 SQIVND (reference sequence). Complete variable domain (other parts from reference TRBV19 and TRBJ1-1): DGGITQSPKYLFRKEGQNVTLSCEQNLNHDAMYWYRQDPGQGLRLIYYSQIVNDFQKGDIAEGYSVSREKKESFPLTVTSAQKNPTAFYLCASSMSAGGRGGEAFFGQGTRLTVV.

The genes are TRBV15 and TRBJ2-3, with D unresolved. This CDR3 has 15 amino acids. Deletions cut 3 bases from V and 2 bases from J, with 12 bases between. Germline lookup yields CDR1 LNHNV and CDR2 YYDKDF (reference sequence). The CDR3: CATSSGVDYTDTQYF. The CDR3 DNA follows: TGTGCCACCAGCAGTGGAGTTGATTACACAGATACGCAGTATTTT.

This clone was seen just once. The rearrangement links TRBV5-1 to TRBJ2-5, with TRBD2 as a possible D gene (7 bases). Germline CDR1 is SGHRS and CDR2 is YFSETQ. The CDR3 is 15 residues long. Trimming removed 4 bases from V and 0 bases from J, with 13 bases in between. CDR3 bases: TGCGCCAGCAGCCCCGAGGGGGGGTACCAAGAGACCCAGTACTTC. It specifies CASSPEGGYQETQYF.

The chain uses TRBV3-1 (or the pseudogene TRBV3-2) and TRBJ1-4, with D possibly TRBD1 on 6 matching bases. The CDR3 is made up of 19 amino acids. The germline V gene encodes CDR1 LGHDT and CDR2 YNNKEL (reference sequence). V dropped 3 bases and J dropped 1 base, with 21 bases sitting between them. CDR3 sequence reads: CASSHRPTGGLGTNEKLFF. The CDR3 coding sequence is TGTGCCAGCAGCCACCGACCGACGGGGGGGCTGGGAACTAATGAAAAACTGTTTTTT.

CDR3 protein: CASSQGGNSPLHF. In DNA form, the CDR3 reads TGTGCCAGCAGTCAAGGCGGGAATTCACCCCTCCACTTT. The chain uses TRBV12-3 or TRBV12-4 and TRBJ1-6; D gene unclear. This CDR3 has 13 residues. V lost 5 bases and J 7 bases, leaving 9 bases between the germline ends.

V and J are TRBV6-5 and TRBJ2-3; a weak D match, TRBD1 (5 bases). Germline CDR1 reads MNHEY; CDR2 reads SVGAGI. The CDR3 covers 15 residues. V was clipped by 6 bases and J by 4 bases, with 17 bases between them. CDR3 sequence (DNA): TGTGCCAGCAGCTTCGGCCACAGGACGTCAGATACGCAGTATTTT. As protein: CASSFGHRTSDTQYF.

The gene calls are TRBV19 and TRBJ1-4, with D possibly being TRBD1 (6 bases). The germline V and J ends were trimmed by 4 bases and 6 bases, with 15 bases remaining between them. CDR1 LNHDA and CDR2 SQIVND come from the germline V gene (reference sequence). The CDR3 runs to 15 residues. CDR3 amino acids: CASSTNRVRDEKLFF. The CDR3 DNA is TGTGCCAGTAGTACCAACAGGGTCCGTGATGAAAAACTGTTTTTT.

The J gene is TRBJ2-1, the V gene TRBV27, with D perhaps matching TRBD1 (6 bases). Germline values: CDR1 MNHEY, CDR2 SMNVEV (reference sequence). CDR3 length: 16 residues. V was cut by 7 bases and J by 0 bases, with 16 bases left in between. DNA for the CDR3: TGTGCCAGCACCCCGAGAGGACAGAGCTCCTACAATGAGCAGTTCTTC. Translating it yields CASTPRGQSSYNEQFF.

This clone was counted once. The chain uses TRBV28 and TRBJ1-3; TRBD1 aligns across 8 bases. This CDR3 has 13 amino acids. From germline, CDR1 is MDHEN and CDR2 SYDVKM. J gave up 4 bases and V 6 bases, and 2 bases lay outside the gene matches. CDR3 coding DNA: TGTGCCAGCAGGCGACAGGGGGGAAACACCATATATTTT. This sequence encodes CASRRQGGNTIYF.

The V call is TRBV2, the J call TRBJ2-2, with 8 bases matching TRBD2. This CDR3 is 17 amino acids long. The germline V gene encodes CDR1 SNHLY and CDR2 FYNNEI. With 5 bases clipped from V and 6 bases from J, the junction kept 14 bases outside the gene matches. The DNA for the CDR3 is TGTGCCAGCAGTTTGGGACAAGGGACTAGTTTACCCGGGGAGCTGTTTTTT. Protein product: CASSLGQGTSLPGELFF.

The CDR3 sequence: CAAPPGQGTYSNQPQHF. Here the CDR3 DNA reads TGTGCCGCCCCCCCCGGGCAGGGCACATATAGCAATCAGCCCCAGCATTTT. The gene calls are TRBV28 and TRBJ1-5; D is possibly TRBD1 (5 bases). This CDR3 region has 17 residues. Germline V lookup: CDR1 MDHEN, CDR2 SYDVKM. Trimming removed 11 bases at V and 0 bases at J, with 23 bases between.

This clone turned up a few times. The chain recombines TRBV27 with TRBJ2-3; the D gene is possibly TRBD1 (6 bases). V shed 4 bases and J shed 3 bases, with 14 bases lying between them. This CDR3 spans 15 amino acids. Germline values: CDR1 MNHEY, CDR2 SMNVEV (reference sequence). The CDR3 DNA reads TGTGCCAGCAGTTCCTCCACAGGGTGGACAGATACGCAGTATTTT. Its translation is CASSSSTGWTDTQYF.

This chain connects TRBV6-5 to TRBJ1-6, with TRBD1 identical over 8 bases. After removal of 4 bases from V and 7 bases from J, the junction contained 9 bases not matched to a gene. The CDR3 loop spans 16 amino acids. Germline CDR1 is MNHEY and CDR2 is SVGAGI. The CDR3 region has the DNA TGTGCCAGCAGTTCTCCGCGGACAGGGCCAAATTCACCCCTCCACTTT. This codes for CASSSPRTGPNSPLHF.

The chain is built from TRBV27 and TRBJ1-2; D unresolved. The germline V and J ends were trimmed by 5 bases and 8 bases, with 12 bases remaining between them. CDR1 MNHEY and CDR2 SMNVEV come from the germline V gene (reference sequence). The CDR3 runs to 12 residues. The CDR3 is CASSPLGEGYTF. The CDR3 coding sequence is TGTGCCAGCAGTCCCCTCGGGGAAGGCTACACCTTC.

J is TRBJ1-2 and V is TRBV2; D unclear. The CDR3 is 15 residues long. Trimming shortened V by 4 bases and J by 0 bases, and 12 bases separated the two germline ends. CDR1 is SNHLY, CDR2 FYNNEI, per germline. CDR3 protein: CASSVAEGSNYGYTF. The DNA for the CDR3 is TGTGCCAGCAGTGTGGCCGAGGGCTCTAACTATGGCTACACCTTC.

The V and J genes are TRBV15 and TRBJ2-3, with 10 positions matching TRBD2. The trim removed 8 bases at V and 2 bases at J, leaving 7 bases unmatched. Germline V lookup: CDR1 LNHNV, CDR2 YYDKDF (reference sequence). This CDR3 is 15 amino acids long. CDR3 coding DNA: TGTGCCACCCTCCCTAGCGGGGGCTCCACAGATACGCAGTATTTT. Its translation: CATLPSGGSTDTQYF. Based on the CDR3 plus reference TRBV15 and TRBJ2-3, the full variable domain is DAMVIQNPRYQVTQFGKPVTLSCSQTLNHNVMYWYQQKSSQAPKLLFHYYDKDFNNEADTPDNFQSRRPNTSFCFLDIRSPGLGDTAMYLCATLPSGGSTDTQYFGPGTRLTVL.

The chain employs TRBV21-1 and TRBJ1-5; TRBD1 was called by the table and not checked on the DNA. TRBV21-1 is labeled a pseudogene. This CDR3 region has 12 residues. DNA of the CDR3: TGTGCCAGCATGGCAGACAATCAGCCCCAGCATTTT. Amino acid sequence: CASMADNQPQHF.